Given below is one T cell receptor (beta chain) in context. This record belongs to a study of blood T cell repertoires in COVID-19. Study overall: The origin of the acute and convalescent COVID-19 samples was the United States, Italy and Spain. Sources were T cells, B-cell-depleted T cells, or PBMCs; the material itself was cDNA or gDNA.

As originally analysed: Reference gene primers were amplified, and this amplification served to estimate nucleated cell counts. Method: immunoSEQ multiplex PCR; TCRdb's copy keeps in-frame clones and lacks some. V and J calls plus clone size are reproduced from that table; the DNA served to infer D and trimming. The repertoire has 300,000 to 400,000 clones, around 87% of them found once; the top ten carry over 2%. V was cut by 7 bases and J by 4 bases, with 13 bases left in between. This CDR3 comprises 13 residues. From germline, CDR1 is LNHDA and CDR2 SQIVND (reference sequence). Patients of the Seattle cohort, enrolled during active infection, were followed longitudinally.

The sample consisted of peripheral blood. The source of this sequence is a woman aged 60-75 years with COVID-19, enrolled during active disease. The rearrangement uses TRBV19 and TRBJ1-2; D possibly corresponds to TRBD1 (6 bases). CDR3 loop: CASILGAGYGYTF. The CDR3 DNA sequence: TGTGCCAGTATTCTGGGGGCAGGCTATGGCTACACCTTC.